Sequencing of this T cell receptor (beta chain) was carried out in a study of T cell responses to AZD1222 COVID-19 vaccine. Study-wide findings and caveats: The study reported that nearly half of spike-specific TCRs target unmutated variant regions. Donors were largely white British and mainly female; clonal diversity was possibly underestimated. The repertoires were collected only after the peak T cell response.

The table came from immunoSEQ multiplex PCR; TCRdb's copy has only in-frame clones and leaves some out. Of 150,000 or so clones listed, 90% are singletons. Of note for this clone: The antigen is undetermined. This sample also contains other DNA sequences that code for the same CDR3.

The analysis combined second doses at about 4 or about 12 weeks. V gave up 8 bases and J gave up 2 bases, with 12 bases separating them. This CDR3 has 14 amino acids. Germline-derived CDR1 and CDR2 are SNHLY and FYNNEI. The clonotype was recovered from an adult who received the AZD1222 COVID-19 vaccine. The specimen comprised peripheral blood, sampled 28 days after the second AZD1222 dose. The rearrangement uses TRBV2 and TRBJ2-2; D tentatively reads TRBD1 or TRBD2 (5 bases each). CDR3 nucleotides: TGTGCCAGCGACCGGGACGCCAACACCGGGGAGCTGTTTTTT. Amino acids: CASDRDANTGELFF.